This T cell receptor beta chain was identified in a study of early stage breast cancer tumors. V lost 5 bases to trimming and J lost 1 base, with 8 bases between them. CDR1 is SGHVS, CDR2 FQNEAQ, per germline. CDR3 size: 13 residues. Study-level findings and limits: In about 85% of the 16 patients, blood comparison separated tumor from normal breast. Compared with adjacent normal breast, tumors showed approximately 2.5-fold denser, more clonal T cells.

Only in-frame clones appear in the TCRdb table, and some are missing; sequencing was by immunoSEQ multiplex PCR. The sample holds fewer than 30,000 clones, more than 80% seen once. This clone was observed a handful of times. Its antigen is not identified. Sequenced material: blood. This chain connects TRBV7-8 to TRBJ1-1; the D gene is possibly TRBD1 (6 bases). This clonotype was obtained from a person aged 55-75 years with breast cancer. The CDR3 coding sequence is TGTGCCAGCAGCAGGGGGTCGAACACTGAAGCTTTCTTT. It is translated as CASSRGSNTEAFF. Full variable domain (remainder filled in from reference TRBV7-8 and TRBJ1-1): GAGVSQSPRYKVAKRGQDVALRCDPISGHVSLFWYQQALGQGPEFLTYFQNEAQLDKSGLPSDRFFAERPEGSVSTLKIQRTQQEDSAVYLCASSRGSNTEAFFGQGTRLTVV.